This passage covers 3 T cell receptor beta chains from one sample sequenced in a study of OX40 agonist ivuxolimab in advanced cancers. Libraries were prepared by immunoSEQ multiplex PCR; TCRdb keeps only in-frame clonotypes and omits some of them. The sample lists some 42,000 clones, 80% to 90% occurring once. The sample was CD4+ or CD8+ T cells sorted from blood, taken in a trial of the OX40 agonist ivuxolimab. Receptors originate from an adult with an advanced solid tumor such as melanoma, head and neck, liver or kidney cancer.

This CDR3 is CAWSAQHEAFF. As DNA, the CDR3 is TGTGCCTGGAGTGCACAGCATGAAGCTTTCTTT. The chain combines TRBV30 with TRBJ1-1; D remains ambiguous. V lost 1 base and J 7 bases, leaving 7 bases between the germline ends. Germline CDR1 and CDR2: GTSNPN and SVGIG (reference sequence). This CDR3 is 11 amino acids long.

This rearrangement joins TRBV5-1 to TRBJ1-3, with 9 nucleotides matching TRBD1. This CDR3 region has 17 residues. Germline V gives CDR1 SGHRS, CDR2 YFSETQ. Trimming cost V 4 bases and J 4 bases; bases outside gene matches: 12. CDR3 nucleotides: TGCGCCAGCAGCCCCACCCCCGGGACAGGGTTCGGAAACACCATATATTTT. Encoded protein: CASSPTPGTGFGNTIYF.

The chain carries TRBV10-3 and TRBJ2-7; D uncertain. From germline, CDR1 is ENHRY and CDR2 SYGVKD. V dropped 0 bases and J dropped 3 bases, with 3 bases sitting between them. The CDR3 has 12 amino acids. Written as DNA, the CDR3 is TGTGCCATCAGTGAGTCTTTCTACGAGCAGTACTTC. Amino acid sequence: CAISESFYEQYF.